This section outlines one T cell receptor beta chain sequence together with its context. What it binds is not known. Given a much more abundant clone one base away, this may be a read error. This record belongs to a study of response to subunit inactivated influenza vaccine. V lost 0 bases to trimming and J lost 2 bases, with 10 bases between them. The germline V gene has CDR1 SGHRS and CDR2 YFSETQ. This CDR3 comprises 15 residues. Notes on the study in general: With each seasonal influenza vaccination, the authors suggested, few new T cells are recruited.

TCRdb re-called the RT-PCR reads with MiXCR, one entry per CDR3 protein. The data show approximately 520,000 distinct CDR3 sequences, with more than 15% seen just once and over 2.5% held by the top ten. The starting material was CD4+ T cells sorted from PBMCs, obtained less than 30 months after vaccination. The source of this sequence is a man between 50 and 75 years old who received an inactivated influenza vaccine. The V call is TRBV5-1, the J call TRBJ2-3, with D possibly TRBD1 on 5 matching bases. The CDR3 coding sequence is TGCGCCAGCAGCTTGGGGGGCATGACCACAGATACGCAGTATTTT. It encodes CASSLGGMTTDTQYF.